This TCR beta chain was captured in a study of T-cell reconstitution after alpha-beta-depleted transplantation in children. As to this clonotype: Its target is unknown.

CDR1 and CDR2 from the germline V gene are SQVTM and ANQGSEA. There are 12 residues in the CDR3. Trimming took 4 bases from V and 9 from J, leaving 15 bases between them. Study findings and constraints: At the one-year point after transplant, T-cell counts and TCRbeta diversity were found to come mostly from T cells that had been newly produced. Several hundred expanded graft clones reportedly were the source of alpha-beta T cells about two months after transplant.

For TCRbeta, the library was prepared with unique molecular identifiers. TCRdb ran MiXCR on the PCR reads and lists one entry per CDR3 protein. Among 700,000 to 950,000 distinct CDR3 sequences listed, 15% to 20% were seen once. This specimen was PBMCs, mostly from graft donor cells, taken 360 days after TCRalphabeta/CD19-depleted stem cell transplant. This sequence originates from a male patient aged 5 to 17 who had a stem cell transplant for acute lymphoblastic leukemia, so the T cells may come from the graft donor. The V and J genes are TRBV29-1 and TRBJ1-2, with D unresolved. CDR3 coding DNA: TGCAGCGTTGTGGTGCGGGATTATCGCTACACCTTC. Translated: CSVVVRDYRYTF.